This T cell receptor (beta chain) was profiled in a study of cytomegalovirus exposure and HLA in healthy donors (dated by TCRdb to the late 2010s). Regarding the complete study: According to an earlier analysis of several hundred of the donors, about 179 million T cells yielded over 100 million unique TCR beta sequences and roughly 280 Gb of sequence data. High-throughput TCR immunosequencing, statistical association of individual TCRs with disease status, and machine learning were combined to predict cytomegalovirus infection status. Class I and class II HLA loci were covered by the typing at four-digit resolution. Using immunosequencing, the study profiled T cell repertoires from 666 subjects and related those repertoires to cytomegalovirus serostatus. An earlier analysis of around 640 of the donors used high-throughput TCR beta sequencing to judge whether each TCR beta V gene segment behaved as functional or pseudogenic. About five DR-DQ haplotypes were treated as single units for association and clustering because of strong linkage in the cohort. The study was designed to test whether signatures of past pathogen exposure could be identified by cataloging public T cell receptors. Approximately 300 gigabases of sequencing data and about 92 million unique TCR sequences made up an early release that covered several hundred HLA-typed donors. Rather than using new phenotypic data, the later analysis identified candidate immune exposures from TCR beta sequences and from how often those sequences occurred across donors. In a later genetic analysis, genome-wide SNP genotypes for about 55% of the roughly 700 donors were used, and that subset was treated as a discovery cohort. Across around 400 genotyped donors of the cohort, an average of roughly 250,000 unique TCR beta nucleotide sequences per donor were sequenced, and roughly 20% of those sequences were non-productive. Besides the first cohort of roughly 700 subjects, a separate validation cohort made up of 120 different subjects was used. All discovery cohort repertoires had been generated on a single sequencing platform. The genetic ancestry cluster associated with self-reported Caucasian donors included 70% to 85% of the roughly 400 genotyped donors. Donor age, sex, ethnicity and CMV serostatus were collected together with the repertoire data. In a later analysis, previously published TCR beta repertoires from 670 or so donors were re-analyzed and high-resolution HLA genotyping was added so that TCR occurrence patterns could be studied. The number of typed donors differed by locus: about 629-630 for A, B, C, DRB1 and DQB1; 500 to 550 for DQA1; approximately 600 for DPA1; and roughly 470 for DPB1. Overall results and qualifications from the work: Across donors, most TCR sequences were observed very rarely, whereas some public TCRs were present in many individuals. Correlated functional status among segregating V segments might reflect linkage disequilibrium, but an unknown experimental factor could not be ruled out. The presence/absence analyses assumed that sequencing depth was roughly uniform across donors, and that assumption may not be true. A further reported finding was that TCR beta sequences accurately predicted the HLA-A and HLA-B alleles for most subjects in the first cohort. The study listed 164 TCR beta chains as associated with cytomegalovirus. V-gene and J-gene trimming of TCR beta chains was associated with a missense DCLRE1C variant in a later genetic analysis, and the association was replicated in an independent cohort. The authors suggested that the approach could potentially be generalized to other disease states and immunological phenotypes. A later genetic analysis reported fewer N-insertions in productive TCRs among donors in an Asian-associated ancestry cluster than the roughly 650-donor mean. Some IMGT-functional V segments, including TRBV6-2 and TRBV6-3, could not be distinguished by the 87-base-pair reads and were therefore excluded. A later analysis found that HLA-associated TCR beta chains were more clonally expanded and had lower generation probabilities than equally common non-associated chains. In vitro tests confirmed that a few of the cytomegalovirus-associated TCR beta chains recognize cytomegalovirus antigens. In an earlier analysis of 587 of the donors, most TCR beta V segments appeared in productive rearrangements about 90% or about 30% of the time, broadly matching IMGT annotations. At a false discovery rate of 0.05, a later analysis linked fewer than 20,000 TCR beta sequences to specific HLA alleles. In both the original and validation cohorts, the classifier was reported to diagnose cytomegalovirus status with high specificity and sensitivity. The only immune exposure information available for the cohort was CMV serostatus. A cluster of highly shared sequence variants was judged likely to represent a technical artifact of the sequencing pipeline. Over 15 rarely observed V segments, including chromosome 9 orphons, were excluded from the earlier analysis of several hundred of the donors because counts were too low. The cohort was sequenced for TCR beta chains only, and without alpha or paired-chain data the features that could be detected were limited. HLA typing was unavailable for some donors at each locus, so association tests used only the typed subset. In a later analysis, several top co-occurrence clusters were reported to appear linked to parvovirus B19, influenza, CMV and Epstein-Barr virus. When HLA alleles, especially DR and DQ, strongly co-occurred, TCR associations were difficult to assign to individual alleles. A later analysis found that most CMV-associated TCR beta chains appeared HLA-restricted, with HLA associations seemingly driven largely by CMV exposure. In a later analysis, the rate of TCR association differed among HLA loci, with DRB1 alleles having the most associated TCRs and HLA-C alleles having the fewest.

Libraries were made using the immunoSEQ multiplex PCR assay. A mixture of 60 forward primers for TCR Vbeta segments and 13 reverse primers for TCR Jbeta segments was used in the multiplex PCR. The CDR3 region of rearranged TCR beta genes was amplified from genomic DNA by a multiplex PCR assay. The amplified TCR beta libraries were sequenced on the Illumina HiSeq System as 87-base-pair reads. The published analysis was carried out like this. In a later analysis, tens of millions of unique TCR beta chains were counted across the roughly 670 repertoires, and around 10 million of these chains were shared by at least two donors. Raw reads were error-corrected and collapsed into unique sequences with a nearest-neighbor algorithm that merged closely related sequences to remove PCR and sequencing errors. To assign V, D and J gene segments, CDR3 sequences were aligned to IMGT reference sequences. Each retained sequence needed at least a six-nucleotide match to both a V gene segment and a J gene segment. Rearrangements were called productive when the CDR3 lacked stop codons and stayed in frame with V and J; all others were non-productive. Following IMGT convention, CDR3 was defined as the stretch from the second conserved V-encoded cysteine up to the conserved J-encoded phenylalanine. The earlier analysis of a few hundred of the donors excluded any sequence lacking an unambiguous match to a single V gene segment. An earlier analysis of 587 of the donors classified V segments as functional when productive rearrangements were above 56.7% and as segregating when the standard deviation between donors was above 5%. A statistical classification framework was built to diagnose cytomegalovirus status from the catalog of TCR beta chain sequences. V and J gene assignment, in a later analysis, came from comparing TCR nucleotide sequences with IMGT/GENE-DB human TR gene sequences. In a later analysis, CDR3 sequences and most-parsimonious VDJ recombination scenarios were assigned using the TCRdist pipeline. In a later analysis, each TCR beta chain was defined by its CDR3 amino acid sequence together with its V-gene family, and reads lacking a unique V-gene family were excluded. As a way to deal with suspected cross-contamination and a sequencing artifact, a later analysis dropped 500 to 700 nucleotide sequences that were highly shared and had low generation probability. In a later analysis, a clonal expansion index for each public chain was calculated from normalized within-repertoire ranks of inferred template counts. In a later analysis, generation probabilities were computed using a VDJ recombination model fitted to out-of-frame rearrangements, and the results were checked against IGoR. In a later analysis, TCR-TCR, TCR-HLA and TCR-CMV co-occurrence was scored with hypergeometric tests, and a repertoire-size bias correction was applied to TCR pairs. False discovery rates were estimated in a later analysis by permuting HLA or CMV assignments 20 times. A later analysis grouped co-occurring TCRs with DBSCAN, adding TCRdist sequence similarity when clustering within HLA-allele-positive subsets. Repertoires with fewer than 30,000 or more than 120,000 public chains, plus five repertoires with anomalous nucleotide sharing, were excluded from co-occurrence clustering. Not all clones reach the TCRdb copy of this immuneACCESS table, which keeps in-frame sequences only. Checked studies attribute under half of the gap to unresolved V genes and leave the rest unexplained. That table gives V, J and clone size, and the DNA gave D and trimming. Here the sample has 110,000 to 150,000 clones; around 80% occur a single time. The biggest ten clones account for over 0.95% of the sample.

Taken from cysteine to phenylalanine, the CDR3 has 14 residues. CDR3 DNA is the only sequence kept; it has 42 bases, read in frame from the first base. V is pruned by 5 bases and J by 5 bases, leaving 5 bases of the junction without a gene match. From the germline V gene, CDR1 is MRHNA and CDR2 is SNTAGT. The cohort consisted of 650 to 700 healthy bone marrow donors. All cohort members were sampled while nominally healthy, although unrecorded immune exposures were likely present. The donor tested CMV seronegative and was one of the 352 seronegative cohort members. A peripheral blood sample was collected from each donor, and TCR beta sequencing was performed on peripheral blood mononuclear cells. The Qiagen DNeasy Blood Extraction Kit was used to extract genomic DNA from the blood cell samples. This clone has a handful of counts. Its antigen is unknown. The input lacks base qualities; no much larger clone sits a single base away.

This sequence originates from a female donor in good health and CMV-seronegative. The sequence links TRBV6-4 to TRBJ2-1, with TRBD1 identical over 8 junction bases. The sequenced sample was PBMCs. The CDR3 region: CASSQDRVHNEQFF. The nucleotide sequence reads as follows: TGTGCCAGCAGTCAGGACAGGGTGCACAATGAGCAGTTCTTC.